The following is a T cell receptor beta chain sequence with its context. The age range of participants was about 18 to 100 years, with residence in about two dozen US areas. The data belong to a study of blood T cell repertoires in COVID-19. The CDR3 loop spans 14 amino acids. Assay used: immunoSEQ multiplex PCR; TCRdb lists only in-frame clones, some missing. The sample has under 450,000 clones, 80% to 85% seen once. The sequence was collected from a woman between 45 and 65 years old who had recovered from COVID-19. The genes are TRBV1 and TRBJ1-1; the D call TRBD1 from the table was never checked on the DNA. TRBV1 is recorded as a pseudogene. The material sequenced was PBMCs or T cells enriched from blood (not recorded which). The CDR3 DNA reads TGCACCAGCAGCCAATACAGGCCGAACACTGAAGCTTTCTTT. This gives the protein CTSSQYRPNTEAFF.